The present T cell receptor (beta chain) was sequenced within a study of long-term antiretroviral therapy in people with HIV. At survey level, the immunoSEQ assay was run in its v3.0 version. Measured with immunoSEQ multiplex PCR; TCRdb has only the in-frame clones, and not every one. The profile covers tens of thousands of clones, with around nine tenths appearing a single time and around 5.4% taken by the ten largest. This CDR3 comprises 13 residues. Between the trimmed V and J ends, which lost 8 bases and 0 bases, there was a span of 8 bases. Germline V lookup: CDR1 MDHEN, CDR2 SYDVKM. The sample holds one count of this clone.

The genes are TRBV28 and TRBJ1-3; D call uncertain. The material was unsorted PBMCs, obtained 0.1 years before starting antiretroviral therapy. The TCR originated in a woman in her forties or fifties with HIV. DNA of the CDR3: TGTGCCAGCCCAGATGTCTCTGGAAACACCATATATTTT. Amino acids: CASPDVSGNTIYF.